The clone carrying this TCR beta chain has only one observation. The sample belongs to a study of post-analysis software for immune sequencing data. Unique molecular identifiers had been added to the TCR beta cDNA libraries. TCRdb passed the PCR reads through MiXCR, listing each CDR3 protein once. The table includes 150,000 to 200,000 distinct CDR3 sequences, approximately 35% detected once. The CDR3 is 11 amino acids. Germline assignment: CDR1 SQVTM and CDR2 ANQGSEA. The V gene lost 8 bases and the J gene lost 10 bases, with 17 bases spanning the gap. The sequence derives from a girl aged 5 to 17 with multiple sclerosis. This specimen consisted of blood, obtained after autologous hematopoietic stem cell transplantation. The chain employs TRBV29-1 and TRBJ1-1; D not certain. CDR3 amino acids: CSIVLDPSAFF. The CDR3 DNA sequence: TGCAGCATTGTGCTTGATCCCTCAGCTTTCTTT. The full variable domain, in which reference TRBV29-1 and TRBJ1-1 provide the parts outside the CDR3, is SAVISQKPSRDICQRGTSLTIQCQVDSQVTMMFWYRQQPGQSLTLIATANQGSEATYESGFVIDKFPISRPNLTFSTLTVSNMSPEDSSIYLCSIVLDPSAFFGQGTRLTVV.